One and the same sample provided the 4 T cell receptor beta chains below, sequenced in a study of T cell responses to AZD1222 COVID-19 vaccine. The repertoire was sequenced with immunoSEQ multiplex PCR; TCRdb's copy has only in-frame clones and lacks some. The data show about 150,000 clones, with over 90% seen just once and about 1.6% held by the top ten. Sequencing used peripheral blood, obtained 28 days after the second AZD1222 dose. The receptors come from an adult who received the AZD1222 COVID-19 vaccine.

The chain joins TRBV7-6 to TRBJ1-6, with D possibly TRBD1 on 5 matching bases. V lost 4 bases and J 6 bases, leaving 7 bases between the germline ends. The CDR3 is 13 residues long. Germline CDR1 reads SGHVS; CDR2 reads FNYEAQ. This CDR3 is CASSSGTNSPLHF. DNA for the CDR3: TGTGCCAGCAGCTCAGGGACTAATTCACCCCTCCACTTT.

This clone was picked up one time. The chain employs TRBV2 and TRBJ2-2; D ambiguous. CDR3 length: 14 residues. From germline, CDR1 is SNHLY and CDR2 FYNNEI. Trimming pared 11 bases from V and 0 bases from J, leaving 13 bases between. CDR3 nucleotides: TGTGCCGGCACCCCTAATTCGAACACCGGGGAGCTGTTTTTT. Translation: CAGTPNSNTGELFF.

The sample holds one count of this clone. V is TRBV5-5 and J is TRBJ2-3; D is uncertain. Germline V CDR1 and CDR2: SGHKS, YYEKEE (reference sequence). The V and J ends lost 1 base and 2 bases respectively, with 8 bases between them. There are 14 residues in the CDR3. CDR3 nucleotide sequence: TGTGCCAGCAGCTTGTCCCTAGTCACAGATACGCAGTATTTT. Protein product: CASSLSLVTDTQYF. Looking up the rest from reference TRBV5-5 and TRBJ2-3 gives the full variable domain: DAGVTQSPTHLIKTRGQQVTLRCSPISGHKSVSWYQQVLGQGPQFIFQYYEKEERGRGNFPDRFSARQFPNYSSELNVNALLLGDSALYLCASSLSLVTDTQYFGPGTRLTVL.

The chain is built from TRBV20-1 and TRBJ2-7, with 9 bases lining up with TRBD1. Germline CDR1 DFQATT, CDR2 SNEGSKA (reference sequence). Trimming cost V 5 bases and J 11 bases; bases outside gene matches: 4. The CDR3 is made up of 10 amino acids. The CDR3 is CSAGQGQEYF. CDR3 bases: TGCAGTGCTGGACAGGGGCAGGAGTACTTC.